These T cell receptor beta chains were read from a single sample in a study of OX40 agonist ivuxolimab in advanced cancers. Some clones are missing from TCRdb's copy, which holds only in-frame ones; the method was immunoSEQ multiplex PCR. The table lists approximately 49,000 clones, under 90% of them singletons. Sample: CD4+ or CD8+ T cells sorted from blood, taken in a trial of the OX40 agonist ivuxolimab. These receptor sequences come from an adult with an advanced solid tumor such as melanoma, head and neck, liver or kidney cancer. Each CDR3 is given with its conserved first and last residue. A D gene is named only where the DNA matches it firmly. Size is omitted from some rows. Given values are once, few, many or a class for expanded clones.

J gene: TRBJ1-1
clone size: NA
V gene: TRBV2
D gene: TRBD1
CDR3 DNA: TGTGCCAGCAATCAGGAGGGGTTAGGGGGCCACACTGAAGCTTTCTTT
CDR3 protein: CASNQEGLGGHTEAFF

J gene: TRBJ2-3
clone size: NA
V gene: TRBV29-1
D gene: TRBD2
CDR3 DNA: TGCAGCGTAAATCCGGGACTAGCGGGAGGAGGGACTAGCACAGATACGCAGTATTTT
CDR3 protein: CSVNPGLAGGGTSTDTQYF

J gene: TRBJ2-1
clone size: NA
V gene: TRBV5-1
D gene: NA
CDR3 DNA: TGCGCCAGCACCCGGGGCACACTCTACAATGAGCAGTTCTTC
CDR3 protein: CASTRGTLYNEQFF

J gene: TRBJ2-5
clone size: NA
V gene: TRBV2
D gene: TRBD2
CDR3 DNA: TGTGCCTGGAGTTGGATAAGCGGGGAGGGGGAGACCCAGTACTTC
CDR3 protein: CAWSWISGEGETQYF

J gene: TRBJ1-2
clone size: NA
V gene: TRBV7-9
D gene: NA
CDR3 DNA: TGTGCCAGCAGCTTGGGGACCTATGGCTACACCTTC
CDR3 protein: CASSLGTYGYTF

J gene: TRBJ2-7
clone size: NA
V gene: TRBV28
D gene: NA
CDR3 DNA: TGTGCCAGCAGTTTAGTGGCATCGGTCGAGCAGTACTTC
CDR3 protein: CASSLVASVEQYF

J gene: TRBJ1-4
clone size: once
V gene: TRBV4-1
D gene: NA
CDR3 DNA: TGCGCCAGCAGCCAAGAATGGCGGGCTGAAAAACTGTTTTTT
CDR3 protein: CASSQEWRAEKLFF

J gene: TRBJ2-3
clone size: NA
V gene: TRBV6-5
D gene: TRBD1
CDR3 DNA: TGTGCCAGCAGTTACTCCGGGACAGTAACAGATACGCAGTATTTT
CDR3 protein: CASSYSGTVTDTQYF

J gene: TRBJ2-3
clone size: NA
V gene: TRBV6-6
D gene: NA
CDR3 DNA: TGTGCCAGCAGTTACTCGGGGACGGGGGATACGCAGTATTTT
CDR3 protein: CASSYSGTGDTQYF

J gene: TRBJ1-1
clone size: NA
V gene: TRBV28
D gene: NA
CDR3 DNA: TGTGCCAGCAGTTTAGTTCCCCAGAGCACTGAAGCTTTCTTT
CDR3 protein: CASSLVPQSTEAFF

J gene: TRBJ2-2
clone size: NA
V gene: TRBV5-4
D gene: TRBD1
CDR3 DNA: TGTGCCAGCAGCTTGGTGACAGGGTCCGGGGAGCTGTTTTTT
CDR3 protein: CASSLVTGSGELFF

J gene: TRBJ1-1
clone size: NA
V gene: TRBV6-1
D gene: TRBD1
CDR3 DNA: TGTGCCAGCAGTGAAGAAGGGGGCGGCACTGAAGCTTTCTTT
CDR3 protein: CASSEEGGGTEAFF

J gene: TRBJ1-1
clone size: few
V gene: TRBV7-9
D gene: NA
CDR3 DNA: TGTGCCAGCAGCCCGGGACTGCCGAACACTGAAGCTTTCTTT
CDR3 protein: CASSPGLPNTEAFF

J gene: TRBJ2-1
clone size: NA
V gene: TRBV4-3
D gene: NA
CDR3 DNA: TGCGCCAGCAGCCAAGGGCTAGCCAATGAGCAGTTCTTC
CDR3 protein: CASSQGLANEQFF

J gene: TRBJ1-1
clone size: NA
V gene: TRBV11-2
D gene: NA
CDR3 DNA: TGTGCCAGCAGCTTAGTAGGATGGAGCACTGAAGCTTTCTTT
CDR3 protein: CASSLVGWSTEAFF

J gene: TRBJ2-2
clone size: NA
V gene: TRBV5-6
D gene: NA
CDR3 DNA: TGTGCCAGCAGCTTGGAGTTCGCGAACACCGGGGAGCTGTTTTTT
CDR3 protein: CASSLEFANTGELFF

J gene: TRBJ2-3
clone size: NA
V gene: TRBV6-5
D gene: TRBD2
CDR3 DNA: TGTGCCAGCAGTTACTCGGGGGAGGGGGATACGCAGTATTTT
CDR3 protein: CASSYSGEGDTQYF

J gene: TRBJ2-7
clone size: NA
V gene: TRBV27
D gene: NA
CDR3 DNA: TGTGCCAGCAGTTTGGGCACTTCCTACGAGCAGTACTTC
CDR3 protein: CASSLGTSYEQYF

J gene: TRBJ1-2
clone size: NA
V gene: TRBV9
D gene: TRBD1
CDR3 DNA: TGTGCCAGCAGCGCCCCCCGGACAGGGGGCTATGGCTACACCTTC
CDR3 protein: CASSAPRTGGYGYTF

J gene: TRBJ2-1
clone size: few
V gene: TRBV9
D gene: TRBD2
CDR3 DNA: TGTGCCAGCAGCGGCACTAGCGGGATCAGCTCCTACAATGAGCAGTTCTTC
CDR3 protein: CASSGTSGISSYNEQFF

J gene: TRBJ2-5
clone size: NA
V gene: TRBV10-1
D gene: NA
CDR3 DNA: TGCGCCAGCAGTGATGTCCAGGGGAGAACACAAGAGACCCAGTACTTC
CDR3 protein: CASSDVQGRTQETQYF

J gene: TRBJ1-5
clone size: few
V gene: TRBV27
D gene: TRBD1
CDR3 DNA: TGTGCCAGCAGTTTAGGGACAGATAAATATCAGCCCCAGCATTTT
CDR3 protein: CASSLGTDKYQPQHF

J gene: TRBJ1-1
clone size: NA
V gene: TRBV19
D gene: NA
CDR3 DNA: TGTGCCAGTAGTATATTAGTGAACACTGAAGCTTTCTTT
CDR3 protein: CASSILVNTEAFF

J gene: TRBJ2-1
clone size: NA
V gene: TRBV5-4
D gene: NA
CDR3 DNA: TGTGCCAGCAGCTTGGGCCTCAATGAGCAGTTCTTC
CDR3 protein: CASSLGLNEQFF

J gene: TRBJ2-1
clone size: NA
V gene: TRBV19
D gene: TRBD2
CDR3 DNA: TGTGCCAGTAGTATAGGCTACCAGGCCCCGGTATCCCGGACTAGCGGTTACAATGAGCAGTTCTTC
CDR3 protein: CASSIGYQAPVSRTSGYNEQFF

J gene: TRBJ1-1
clone size: NA
V gene: TRBV19
D gene: NA
CDR3 DNA: TGTGCCAGTAGTATGGAGTCGTACATGAACACTGAAGCTTTCTTT
CDR3 protein: CASSMESYMNTEAFF

J gene: TRBJ2-2
clone size: NA
V gene: TRBV28
D gene: NA
CDR3 DNA: TGTGCCAGCAGCCAAGACAGACAAACCACCGGGGAGCTGTTTTTT
CDR3 protein: CASSQDRQTTGELFF

J gene: TRBJ2-1
clone size: NA
V gene: TRBV6-5
D gene: TRBD1
CDR3 DNA: TGTGCCAGCAGGACAGGGGGCTCAGAGCAGTTCTTC
CDR3 protein: CASRTGGSEQFF

J gene: TRBJ1-1
clone size: NA
V gene: TRBV6-5
D gene: TRBD1
CDR3 DNA: TGTGCCAGCAGTTTGACAGGGGAGGGCCGCACTGAAGCTTTCTTT
CDR3 protein: CASSLTGEGRTEAFF

J gene: TRBJ1-1
clone size: NA
V gene: TRBV6-1
D gene: TRBD1
CDR3 DNA: TGTGCCAGCAGTGAGGGACAGATGAACACTGAAGCTTTCTTT
CDR3 protein: CASSEGQMNTEAFF

J gene: TRBJ1-5
clone size: NA
V gene: TRBV6-5
D gene: NA
CDR3 DNA: TGTGCCAGCAGTTGGGGGGCCAGTCAGCCCCAGCATTTT
CDR3 protein: CASSWGASQPQHF

J gene: TRBJ1-5
clone size: NA
V gene: TRBV28
D gene: NA
CDR3 DNA: TGTGCCAGCAGTTTACCCTCAGGGCAGTGGCCCCAGCATTTT
CDR3 protein: CASSLPSGQWPQHF

J gene: TRBJ1-3
clone size: NA
V gene: TRBV28
D gene: TRBD1
CDR3 DNA: TGTGCCAGCAGTGTCAGGGACAGGGGTTCCAGCTCTGGAAACACCATATATTTT
CDR3 protein: CASSVRDRGSSSGNTIYF

J gene: TRBJ2-1
clone size: NA
V gene: TRBV9
D gene: TRBD2
CDR3 DNA: TGTGCCAGCAGCGGCGTGGCGGGAGACAATGAGCAGTTCTTC
CDR3 protein: CASSGVAGDNEQFF

J gene: TRBJ2-1
clone size: NA
V gene: TRBV4-1
D gene: TRBD2
CDR3 DNA: TGCGCCAGCAGCCAAGATGGTAGCGGGGGCCACAATGAGCAGTTCTTC
CDR3 protein: CASSQDGSGGHNEQFF

J gene: TRBJ2-7
clone size: NA
V gene: TRBV28
D gene: TRBD2
CDR3 DNA: TGTGCCAGCAGCCTAGCGGACATCGCCTACGAGCAGTACTTC
CDR3 protein: CASSLADIAYEQYF

J gene: TRBJ2-1
clone size: once
V gene: TRBV27
D gene: NA
CDR3 DNA: TGTGCCAGCAGTTTATCAAACGAAGGGGTTGAGCAGTTCTTC
CDR3 protein: CASSLSNEGVEQFF

J gene: TRBJ2-5
clone size: NA
V gene: TRBV5-6
D gene: NA
CDR3 DNA: TGTGCCAGCAGCTGGGAGGGGCCAGGGGGCATATTAGAGACCCAGTACTTC
CDR3 protein: CASSWEGPGGILETQYF

J gene: TRBJ1-2
clone size: NA
V gene: TRBV7-9
D gene: NA
CDR3 DNA: TGTGCCAGCAGCTTAGGGGCTGATGGCTACACCTTC
CDR3 protein: CASSLGADGYTF

J gene: TRBJ1-2
clone size: NA
V gene: TRBV29-1
D gene: TRBD1
CDR3 DNA: TGCAGCGTCCCTCCACAGGGGAACTATGGCTACACCTTC
CDR3 protein: CSVPPQGNYGYTF

J gene: TRBJ1-2
clone size: NA
V gene: TRBV9
D gene: NA
CDR3 DNA: TGTGCCAGCAGTGTCAGTGCTTGGGGGAATGATGACTATGGCTACACCTTC
CDR3 protein: CASSVSAWGNDDYGYTF

J gene: TRBJ2-3
clone size: NA
V gene: TRBV28
D gene: NA
CDR3 DNA: TGTGCCAGCAGTTTTGGGGAGACAAACACAGATACGCAGTATTTT
CDR3 protein: CASSFGETNTDTQYF

J gene: TRBJ2-5
clone size: NA
V gene: TRBV10-1
D gene: NA
CDR3 DNA: TGCGCCAGCAGCTTATGGGGGGAGACCCAGTACTTC
CDR3 protein: CASSLWGETQYF

J gene: TRBJ1-2
clone size: NA
V gene: TRBV19
D gene: NA
CDR3 DNA: TGTGCCAGTACCACCGGGTTCTTAGGCTACACCTTC
CDR3 protein: CASTTGFLGYTF

J gene: TRBJ1-1
clone size: NA
V gene: TRBV9
D gene: NA
CDR3 DNA: TGTGCCAGCAGCGCCGGACCCATGGGGGGCACTGAAGCTTTCTTT
CDR3 protein: CASSAGPMGGTEAFF

J gene: TRBJ1-1
clone size: NA
V gene: TRBV27
D gene: NA
CDR3 DNA: TGTGCCAGCAGTTACCAGGGGATGAACACTGAAGCTTTCTTT
CDR3 protein: CASSYQGMNTEAFF

J gene: TRBJ2-7
clone size: NA
V gene: TRBV6-5
D gene: NA
CDR3 DNA: TGTGCCAGCAGTCCCCGGGACGGAGCCTACGAGCAGTACTTC
CDR3 protein: CASSPRDGAYEQYF

J gene: TRBJ1-5
clone size: NA
V gene: TRBV5-1
D gene: TRBD1
CDR3 DNA: TGCGCCAGCAGCCCGACGGGGACAGGGGGCAATCAGCCCCAGCATTTT
CDR3 protein: CASSPTGTGGNQPQHF